A selection of T cell receptor beta chains follows, all from one sample in a study of cytomegalovirus exposure and HLA in healthy donors. Clones were sequenced by immunoSEQ multiplex PCR, and TCRdb holds only the in-frame ones, with some missing. The sample carries about 200,000 clones, roughly 80% recorded once. Input material: PBMCs. The receptors were gathered from a woman in her 30s in good health and CMV-seropositive. Each CDR3 is given with its conserved first and last residue. D genes are given only for firm matches. For some rows the clone size is stated as once, few or many, or as a class when expanded; others skip it.

-	TRBV5-1	TRBJ2-5	TRBD2	CASSWASGLAAGETQYF	TGCGCCAGCAGCTGGGCCTCGGGACTAGCGGCGGGGGAGACCCAGTACTTC
-	TRBV5-1	TRBJ2-7	TRBD1	CASSLGTGSSYEQYF	TGCGCCAGCAGCTTGGGGACAGGGTCGTCCTACGAGCAGTACTTC
-	TRBV7-3	TRBJ2-1	TRBD2	CASSLGLAGNNEQFF	TGTGCCAGCAGCTTAGGACTAGCGGGGAACAATGAGCAGTTCTTC
-	TRBV20-1	TRBJ1-2	-	CSASYPPIYTF	TGCAGTGCTTCCTACCCTCCAATCTACACCTTC
few	TRBV5-1	TRBJ1-4	-	CASSPRTLGGEKLFF	TGCGCCAGCAGCCCCCGGACTCTTGGAGGTGAAAAACTGTTTTTT
few	TRBV7-9	TRBJ2-1	TRBD2	CASSLSASGNEQFF	TGTGCCAGCAGCTTATCGGCTAGCGGAAATGAGCAGTTCTTC
-	TRBV7-7	TRBJ2-2	TRBD2	CASSLAHGLGTGELFF	TGTGCTAGCAGCTTAGCGCATGGACTAGGCACCGGGGAGCTGTTTTTT
few	TRBV4-3	TRBJ2-2	TRBD1	CASATGEAGELFF	TGCGCCAGCGCGACAGGGGAAGCCGGGGAGCTGTTTTTT
-	TRBV29-1	TRBJ2-2	-	CSGGSPLEGELFF	TGCAGCGGAGGGAGTCCTTTGGAGGGGGAGCTGTTTTTT
-	TRBV15	TRBJ1-5	-	CATSGSASRPQHF	TGTGCCACTTCCGGTTCCGCTAGCCGGCCCCAGCATTTT
once	TRBV10-3	TRBJ1-2	-	CAITDKTYGYTF	TGTGCCATCACGGACAAGACCTATGGCTACACCTTC
-	TRBV27	TRBJ2-5	-	CASSLLGGSETQYF	TGTGCCAGCAGTTTATTAGGGGGTTCCGAGACCCAGTACTTC
-	TRBV5-6	TRBJ2-7	-	CASSLDSTYEQYF	TGTGCCAGCAGCCTTGACAGCACCTACGAGCAGTACTTC
-	TRBV19	TRBJ2-7	TRBD1	CASSRGTVYEQYF	TGTGCCAGTAGTAGGGGGACAGTTTACGAGCAGTACTTC
-	TRBV6-6	TRBJ2-7	TRBD1	CASSYSRGTTYEQYF	TGTGCCAGCAGTTACTCCAGGGGGACAACCTACGAGCAGTACTTC
few	TRBV6-1	TRBJ1-6	-	CASSWISDNSPLHF	TGTGCCAGCAGTTGGATCAGCGATAATTCACCCCTCCACTTT
-	TRBV7-3	TRBJ2-1	TRBD2	CASSPQTGGRTNEQFF	TGTGCCAGCAGCCCGCAGACCGGCGGGAGGACCAATGAGCAGTTCTTC
-	TRBV25-1	TRBJ1-2	TRBD1	CASRQQGSNYGYTF	TGTGCCAGCAGACAACAGGGGTCCAACTATGGCTACACCTTC
-	TRBV7-7	TRBJ1-1	-	CASSLSLGTEAFF	TGTGCTAGCAGCTTATCCCTCGGGACTGAAGCTTTCTTT
-	TRBV28	TRBJ2-5	-	CASSWTGAGIRETQYF	TGTGCCAGCAGTTGGACGGGAGCGGGCATACGGGAGACCCAGTACTTC
few	TRBV6-1	TRBJ2-3	-	CASSEIRGVSDTQYF	TGTGCCAGCAGTGAAATCAGGGGAGTGTCAGATACGCAGTATTTT
few	TRBV6-1	TRBJ2-1	TRBD2	CASHSGLAGGLEQFF	TGTGCCAGCCATTCTGGACTAGCGGGAGGGCTTGAGCAGTTCTTC
-	TRBV28	TRBJ2-3	TRBD2	CASSLRRTSGGPSTDTQYF	TGTGCCAGCAGTTTACGCAGGACTAGCGGGGGGCCCTCCACAGATACGCAGTATTTT
-	TRBV6-1	TRBJ2-7	-	CASSERGGGYHEQYF	TGTGCCAGCAGTGAGAGAGGTGGGGGCTACCACGAGCAGTACTTC
-	TRBV6-6	TRBJ2-5	-	CASTREGSQYF	TGTGCCAGCACTAGAGAGGGATCCCAGTACTTC
few	TRBV5-4	TRBJ1-1	-	CASSTGLLRNTEAFF	TGTGCCAGCAGCACCGGACTTCTCCGGAACACTGAAGCTTTCTTT
-	TRBV2	TRBJ1-1	-	CASRGPREEYAVTEAFF	TGTGCCAGCAGAGGACCAAGGGAGGAATACGCGGTCACTGAAGCTTTCTTT
-	TRBV27	TRBJ2-2	TRBD2	CASRSASGGPVRELFF	TGTGCCAGCAGATCGGCGTCGGGAGGGCCCGTCCGGGAGCTGTTTTTT
-	TRBV6-5	TRBJ2-2	TRBD2	CASRSSGRRTGELFF	TGTGCCAGCAGGTCTAGCGGGAGAAGAACCGGGGAGCTGTTTTTT
-	TRBV2	TRBJ1-5	-	CASSEAGVREPQHF	TGTGCCAGCAGTGAAGCAGGGGTCAGGGAGCCCCAGCATTTT
few	TRBV10-3	TRBJ2-2	-	CAIRTEGTGELFF	TGTGCCATCAGGACGGAGGGCACCGGGGAGCTGTTTTTT
-	TRBV5-1	TRBJ2-7	-	CASTEGTSYEQYF	TGCGCCAGCACCGAAGGGACTTCCTACGAGCAGTACTTC
-	TRBV5-1	TRBJ1-6	TRBD1	CASSPGQGPGSPLHF	TGCGCCAGCAGCCCCGGACAGGGGCCGGGTTCACCCCTCCACTTT
-	TRBV7-9	TRBJ1-1	-	CASSLAFRKVEAFF	TGTGCCAGCAGCTTAGCGTTCAGAAAAGTTGAAGCTTTCTTT
-	TRBV5-8	TRBJ2-7	-	CASSAGLYEQYF	TGTGCCAGCAGCGCGGGACTCTACGAGCAGTACTTC
-	TRBV7-9	TRBJ1-4	-	CASSSDRLNEKLFF	TGTGCCAGCAGCTCTGACAGGCTTAATGAAAAACTGTTTTTT
-	TRBV7-3	TRBJ2-1	-	CASSSGGGAGEQFF	TGTGCCAGCAGCTCGGGTGGGGGGGCCGGTGAGCAGTTCTTC